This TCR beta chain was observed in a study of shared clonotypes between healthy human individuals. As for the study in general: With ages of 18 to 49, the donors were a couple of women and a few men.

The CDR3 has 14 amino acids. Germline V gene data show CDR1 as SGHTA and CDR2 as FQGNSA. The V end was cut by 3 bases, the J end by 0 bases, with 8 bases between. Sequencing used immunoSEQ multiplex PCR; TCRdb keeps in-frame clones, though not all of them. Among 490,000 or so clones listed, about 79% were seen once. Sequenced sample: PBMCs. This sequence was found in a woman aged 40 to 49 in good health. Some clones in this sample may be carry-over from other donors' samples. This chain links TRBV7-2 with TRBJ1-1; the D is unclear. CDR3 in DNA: TGTGCCAGCAGCTTCGCAGGACTGAACACTGAAGCTTTCTTT. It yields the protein CASSFAGLNTEAFF.